This is a list of T cell receptor beta chains from one sample in a study of blood T cells in healthy people across ages. TCRdb re-called the 5' RACE reads through MiXCR, storing one row per CDR3 protein. The top ten hold 15% to 17% of the sample, which has approximately 700,000 distinct CDR3 sequences, about a third seen once. Sequenced input: blood. The receptors derive from an elderly woman in good health. Each CDR3 is given with its conserved first and last residue. A D gene is named only where the DNA matches it firmly. Only part of the rows carry a size: once, few, many, or a class if the clone is expanded.

size: .; J: TRBJ2-1; V: TRBV20-1; D: .; DNA: TGCAGTGCCCACTCGGTGGGCGGGACCCCCTACAATGAGCAGTTCTTC; CDR3: CSAHSVGGTPYNEQFF
size: many; J: TRBJ1-1; V: TRBV15; D: .; DNA: TGTGCCACCAACGATGATTACGGGGTTCGGAGCACTGAAGCTTTCTTT; CDR3: CATNDDYGVRSTEAFF
size: .; J: TRBJ1-2; V: TRBV3-1; D: TRBD1; DNA: TGTGCCGGCAGCCCCGGGACAGGGGGAGTCGGGAGCTATGGCTACACCTTC; CDR3: CAGSPGTGGVGSYGYTF
size: .; J: TRBJ1-4; V: TRBV9; D: .; DNA: TGTGCCAGCAGCGTAGCCGGGGAAACTAATGAAAAACTGTTTTTT; CDR3: CASSVAGETNEKLFF
size: few; J: TRBJ1-1; V: TRBV7-9; D: .; DNA: TGTGCCAGCATCCTTCGGGGCATGAACACTGAAGCTTTCTTT; CDR3: CASILRGMNTEAFF
size: .; J: TRBJ1-2; V: TRBV30; D: .; DNA: TGTGCCTGGAGTTACGACGGGGGGCCCACCTTC; CDR3: CAWSYDGGPTF
size: few; J: TRBJ2-1; V: TRBV5-1; D: .; DNA: TGCGCCAGCAGCTTGAGAGAGGGGGACCCTTACAATGAGCAGTTCTTC; CDR3: CASSLREGDPYNEQFF
size: few; J: TRBJ1-5; V: TRBV9; D: .; DNA: TGTGCCAGCAGCTCCTCCCTCGGGGGCAATCAGCCCCAGCATTTT; CDR3: CASSSSLGGNQPQHF
size: .; J: TRBJ2-2; V: TRBV5-1; D: .; DNA: TGCGCCAGCAGCTCGACGGTGATGGGAACCGGGGAGCTGTTTTTT; CDR3: CASSSTVMGTGELFF
size: few; J: TRBJ1-1; V: TRBV7-8; D: .; DNA: TGTGCCAGCAGCTCCATCCTGGGTCTGAACACTGAAGCTTTCTTT; CDR3: CASSSILGLNTEAFF
size: once; J: TRBJ2-7; V: TRBV7-3; D: .; DNA: TGTGCCAGCAGCTTAAAGTCAGGGGCCGAGCAGTACTTC; CDR3: CASSLKSGAEQYF
size: few; J: TRBJ1-5; V: TRBV7-2; D: .; DNA: TGTGCCAGCAGCTTATCCGGGTCCCACAATCAGCCCCAGCATTTT; CDR3: CASSLSGSHNQPQHF
size: many; J: TRBJ2-5; V: TRBV6-2/TRBV6-3; D: .; DNA: TGTGCCAGCAGTTATGGTGAGACCCAGTACTTC; CDR3: CASSYGETQYF
size: many; J: TRBJ1-2; V: TRBV12-3/TRBV12-4; D: TRBD1; DNA: TGTGCCAGCAGTCGGACAGGGACATATGTCTATGGCTACACCTTC; CDR3: CASSRTGTYVYGYTF
size: .; J: TRBJ1-5; V: TRBV20-1; D: TRBD1; DNA: TGCAGTGCTAGACCCCGGACAGGGGATAATCAGCCCCAGCATTTT; CDR3: CSARPRTGDNQPQHF
size: .; J: TRBJ2-2; V: TRBV12-3/TRBV12-4; D: .; DNA: TGTGCCAGCAGTTTGGTCGGAGGGGACACCGGGGAGCTGTTTTTT; CDR3: CASSLVGGDTGELFF
size: .; J: TRBJ1-2; V: TRBV20-1; D: .; DNA: TGCAGTGCCCAATGGGCTTCTGAAGGCTATGGCTACACCTTC; CDR3: CSAQWASEGYGYTF
size: many; J: TRBJ2-5; V: TRBV5-1; D: TRBD1; DNA: TGCGCCAGCAGCTTGGGACCCAGGGGGATCCAAGAGACCCAGTACTTC; CDR3: CASSLGPRGIQETQYF